The 29 T cell receptor beta chains below all came from one sample that was sequenced in a study of cytomegalovirus exposure and HLA in healthy donors. The PCR made use of 60 Vbeta and 13 Jbeta primers. The method was immunoSEQ multiplex PCR; TCRdb's version includes in-frame clones alone and lacks a portion of them. The sample gives fewer than 250,000 clones, roughly 81% of which show up once; approximately 3% is in the top ten. Sequences were obtained from PBMCs. These receptors originate from a woman aged 30 to 39 in good health and CMV-seropositive.

This sequence joins TRBV11-2 and TRBJ1-1; 8 bases are a match to TRBD1. Germline assignment: CDR1 SGHAT and CDR2 FQNNGV. With V trimmed by 5 bases and J by 5 bases, 10 bases remained unmatched. The CDR3 extends over 15 amino acids. CDR3 region: CASSGRTGQGTEAFF. For the CDR3, the DNA is TGTGCCAGCAGCGGACGGACAGGGCAGGGAACTGAAGCTTTCTTT.

The table lists this clone with a count of one. The V and J genes are TRBV28 and TRBJ1-5; no clear D. Germline CDR1 MDHEN, CDR2 SYDVKM. V was cut by 3 bases and J by 5 bases, with 5 bases left in between. The CDR3 has 12 amino acids. The CDR3, as DNA: TGTGCCAGCAGTTTTCTCTATCAGCCCCAGCATTTT. Protein product: CASSFLYQPQHF.

This chain uses TRBV5-1 with TRBJ2-7, with 10 bases aligning to TRBD1. This CDR3 is built from 14 residues. Germline V gene data show CDR1 as SGHRS and CDR2 as YFSETQ. After removal of 2 bases from V and 4 bases from J, the junction contained 3 bases not matched to a gene. DNA for the CDR3: TGCGCCAGCAGCTTTTCGGGACAGGGGTACGAGCAGTACTTC. Protein product: CASSFSGQGYEQYF.

This chain connects TRBV11-3 to TRBJ2-1; D perhaps matches TRBD2 (6 bases). The germline CDR1 and CDR2 sequences are SGHNT and YENEEA. There are 14 residues in the CDR3. Trimming stripped 1 base from V and 7 bases from J, with 11 bases between. CDR3 DNA: TGTGCCAGCAGCTTAGGCGGGGCGATAAATGAGCAGTTCTTC. The encoded protein is CASSLGGAINEQFF.

This chain uses TRBV15 with TRBJ2-2, with 10 nucleotides matching TRBD1. This CDR3 is built from 16 residues. The germline gives CDR1 LNHNV, CDR2 YYDKDF (reference sequence). V shed 3 bases and J 2 bases; nucleotides not matched to a gene: 3. The CDR3 nucleotides read TGTGCCACCAGCAGGACAGGGGGCACAAACACCGGGGAGCTGTTTTTT. Encoded protein: CATSRTGGTNTGELFF. The variable domain in full, completed from reference TRBV15 and TRBJ2-2, reads DAMVIQNPRYQVTQFGKPVTLSCSQTLNHNVMYWYQQKSSQAPKLLFHYYDKDFNNEADTPDNFQSRRPNTSFCFLDIRSPGLGDTAMYLCATSRTGGTNTGELFFGEGSRLTVL.

This chain joins TRBV11-2 and TRBJ2-2; D uncertain. Germline V gene sequence: CDR1 SGHAT, CDR2 FQNNGV. CDR3 length equals 13 residues. V was pared by 1 base and J by 6 bases, with 6 bases between. This chain's CDR3 is CASSLVDSGELFF. The DNA for the CDR3 is TGTGCCAGCAGCTTAGTCGACTCCGGGGAGCTGTTTTTT.

The rearrangement uses TRBV10-1 and TRBJ2-7; 7 bases map to TRBD2. The germline V gene has CDR1 WNHNN and CDR2 SYGVQD (reference sequence). Trimming removed 10 bases from V and 2 bases from J; junction bases left unmatched: 11. The CDR3 is 14 amino acids. Here the CDR3 DNA reads TGCGCCACCTTTGGGAGCGGGACGACCTACGAGCAGTACTTC. Translated: CATFGSGTTYEQYF.

The rearrangement joins TRBV10-3 to TRBJ2-5, with 9 bases lining up with TRBD1. The ends lost 4 bases at V and 1 base at J; junction bases unmatched: 4. Germline V gene data show CDR1 as ENHRY and CDR2 as SYGVKD. The CDR3 has 15 residues. The CDR3 coding sequence is TGTGCCATCAGTGGTGAGACAGGGGGCCAAGAGACCCAGTACTTC. Translating gives CAISGETGGQETQYF.

The chain links TRBV28 to TRBJ1-5; 8 bases align to TRBD1. V lost 6 bases to trimming and J lost 4 bases; unmatched junction nucleotides: 8. CDR3 length: 15 amino acids. The V gene's germline CDR1 is MDHEN and CDR2 SYDVKM. The DNA for the CDR3 is TGTGCCAGCAGGTCGCAGGGGGCAAGGAATCAGCCCCAGCATTTT. Translating gives CASRSQGARNQPQHF.

The V and J genes are TRBV27 and TRBJ2-7; 8 bases fit TRBD1. CDR3 size: 15 residues. Trimming removed 6 bases from V and 1 base from J; junction bases left unmatched: 8. Germline V lookup: CDR1 MNHEY, CDR2 SMNVEV (reference sequence). Written as DNA, the CDR3 is TGTGCCAGCAGCCCCGGGACAGGTCAGTCCTACGAGCAGTACTTC. Its protein is CASSPGTGQSYEQYF.

This chain joins TRBV18 and TRBJ1-5; perhaps TRBD1 as D (6 bases). With 2 bases removed from V and 3 bases from J, the gap between germline ends came to 14 bases. Germline V lookup: CDR1 KGHSH, CDR2 LQKENI. The CDR3 contains 16 residues. CDR3 coding DNA: TGTGCCAGCTCACCATCACAGGGCCCCAACAATCAGCCCCAGCATTTT. Its translation is CASSPSQGPNNQPQHF. Full variable domain (outside the CDR3, taken from reference TRBV18 and TRBJ1-5): NAGVMQNPRHLVRRRGQEARLRCSPMKGHSHVYWYRQLPEEGLKFMVYLQKENIIDESGMPKERFSAEFPKEGPSILRIQQVVRGDSAAYFCASSPSQGPNNQPQHFGDGTRLSIL.

V gene TRBV7-2 combines with J gene TRBJ2-7; D is undetermined. CDR1 and CDR2 from the germline V gene are SGHTA and FQGNSA. CDR3 length equals 11 residues. Trimming shortened V by 1 base and J by 7 bases, and 5 bases separated the two germline ends. The CDR3 sequence: CASSLDYEQYF. The CDR3 DNA is TGTGCCAGCAGCTTAGACTATGAGCAGTACTTC.

The CDR3, as DNA: TGTGCCAGCAGCTTAGGCGGTGATTACGAGCAGTACTTC. As protein: CASSLGGDYEQYF. The chain joins TRBV11-2 to TRBJ2-7; D is uncertain. Germline assignment: CDR1 SGHAT and CDR2 FQNNGV. The length of the CDR3 is 13 residues. Trimming cost V 1 base and J 4 bases, with 8 bases left between them.

This clone has just a few counts. The chain joins TRBV28 to TRBJ1-5, with 8 positions matching TRBD1. The CDR3 runs 15 residues. Unmatched junction bases numbered 10, after V lost 6 bases and J lost 6 bases. Per the germline V gene, CDR1 is MDHEN and CDR2 is SYDVKM. CDR3 region: CASRFSDRGGQPQHF. CDR3 nucleotides: TGTGCCAGCAGATTCTCAGACAGGGGAGGTCAGCCCCAGCATTTT.

A single count supports this clone. The V and J genes are TRBV7-9 and TRBJ1-3; 7 bases line up with TRBD1. Germline V gives CDR1 SEHNR, CDR2 FQNEAQ (reference sequence). CDR3 length: 19 amino acids. The V gene end was trimmed by 1 base and the J gene end by 0 bases; junction bases not matched to a gene: 12. The CDR3 nucleotides are TGTGCCAGCAGCTTAGACAGACGCGGACAGGCTTACTCTGGAAACACCATATATTTT. Translating it yields CASSLDRRGQAYSGNTIYF.

The chain carries TRBV2 and TRBJ2-3; D not certain. V was shortened by 3 bases and J by 4 bases, with 17 bases between the two germline ends. The CDR3 sequence is 16 residues long. The germline gives CDR1 SNHLY, CDR2 FYNNEI. CDR3 amino acids: CASSDVEEAGADTQYF. The CDR3 DNA is TGTGCCAGCAGTGACGTAGAGGAAGCTGGTGCAGATACGCAGTATTTT.

The chain is built from TRBV27 and TRBJ2-2; D perhaps matches TRBD1 (5 bases). Germline V gene lookup returns CDR1 MNHEY and CDR2 SMNVEV (reference sequence). With 5 bases removed from V and 5 bases from J, the gap between germline ends came to 15 bases. CDR3 length equals 15 residues. The CDR3 loop is CASSPGGAVTGELFF. The CDR3 bases are TGTGCCAGCAGTCCCGGTGGGGCGGTAACCGGGGAGCTGTTTTTT.

This rearrangement joins TRBV5-8 to TRBJ1-2, with TRBD1 identical over 8 bases. V was clipped by 0 bases and J by 4 bases; unmatched bases: 5. Germline V CDR1 and CDR2: SGHTS, YDEGEE. This CDR3 is 15 amino acids long. The CDR3 reads CASSLGTGPLYGYTF. CDR3 DNA: TGTGCCAGCAGCTTGGGGACAGGGCCCCTCTATGGCTACACCTTC.

This chain joins TRBV5-1 and TRBJ2-7, with D possibly TRBD1 on 5 matching bases. The CDR3 spans 14 residues. The V gene's germline CDR1 is SGHRS and CDR2 YFSETQ. V lost 0 bases, J lost 6 bases, and 13 bases lay in between. CDR3 DNA: TGCGCCAGCAGCTTGGGTGGGGCAGGATCCGAGCAGTACTTC. Its protein product is CASSLGGAGSEQYF.

This clone was found a few times. The chain combines TRBV6-1 with TRBJ2-3, with 12 bases lining up with TRBD2. The CDR3 is made up of 15 amino acids. Germline V gives CDR1 MNHNS, CDR2 SASEGT. V dropped 7 bases and J dropped 7; count of bases not matched to a gene: 9. CDR3 coding DNA: TGTGCCAGCATCAAGCGGCTAGCGGGAGGGCATACGCAGTATTTT. Residues: CASIKRLAGGHTQYF.

The chain employs TRBV5-1 and TRBJ1-1; D not resolved. The CDR3 runs 13 residues. The germline V gene has CDR1 SGHRS and CDR2 YFSETQ. Trimming removed 4 bases at V and 1 base at J, with 8 bases between. The CDR3, as DNA: TGCGCCAGCAGCCTGGTGCGGAACACTGAAGCTTTCTTT. It is translated as CASSLVRNTEAFF. Together with reference TRBV5-1 and TRBJ1-1, the CDR3 gives the full variable domain: KAGVTQTPRYLIKTRGQQVTLSCSPISGHRSVSWYQQTPGQGLQFLFEYFSETQRNKGNFPGRFSGRQFSNSRSEMNVSTLELGDSALYLCASSLVRNTEAFFGQGTRLTVV.

This clone was observed a single time. V gene TRBV28 combines with J gene TRBJ2-5; 8 nucleotides align to TRBD1. CDR1 is MDHEN and CDR2 is SYDVKM in the germline V gene. CDR3 length: 15 amino acids. The V and J ends lost 4 bases and 5 bases, in that order; junction bases with no gene match: 9. CDR3 sequence: CASSSGQAIGETQYF. The DNA of the CDR3 is TGTGCCAGCAGTTCGGGACAGGCAATCGGGGAGACCCAGTACTTC.

The chain has TRBV7-8 and TRBJ2-7; 7 bases are shared with TRBD2. Germline V gives CDR1 SGHVS, CDR2 FQNEAQ. CDR3 length: 14 residues. V was pared by 5 bases and J by 4 bases, with 8 bases of the junction left unmatched. In DNA, the CDR3 is TGTGCCAGCAGCGGACGGGGGGACGGGTACGAGCAGTACTTC. Translating gives CASSGRGDGYEQYF.

This clone was detected only once. The chain has TRBV10-3 and TRBJ2-3, with D possibly TRBD2 on 5 matching bases. The CDR3 is made up of 18 amino acids. Trimming took off 6 bases at V and 0 bases at J, with 22 bases between the two ends. Germline assignment: CDR1 ENHRY and CDR2 SYGVKD. The CDR3 reads CAIREREILERSTDTQYF. The CDR3, as DNA: TGTGCCATCAGGGAGAGGGAAATTTTAGAGCGGAGCACAGATACGCAGTATTTT.

This clone showed up just a few times. This chain uses TRBV27 with TRBJ1-1, with 7 nucleotides matching TRBD1. The V gene end was trimmed by 2 bases and the J gene end by 3 bases; junction bases not matched to a gene: 21. Germline V gene lookup returns CDR1 MNHEY and CDR2 SMNVEV (reference sequence). The CDR3 totals 20 residues. The CDR3 sequence: CASSLTPGRGLLFYDTEAFF. The CDR3 DNA follows: TGTGCCAGCAGTTTAACCCCCGGGAGGGGGCTGTTATTTTACGACACTGAAGCTTTCTTT.

J is TRBJ1-2 and V is TRBV6-1, with TRBD1 matching 8 bases. Germline V lookup: CDR1 MNHNS, CDR2 SASEGT. The CDR3 runs 15 residues. The V segment lost 0 bases and the J segment 3 bases; nucleotides outside the gene matches: 3. The CDR3 DNA reads TGTGCCAGCAGTGAAGCGGGACAGGATTACTATGGCTACACCTTC. Amino acids: CASSEAGQDYYGYTF.

This chain connects TRBV11-2 to TRBJ1-3; D is undetermined. V was trimmed by 5 bases and J by 2 bases, leaving 13 bases between them. The CDR3 has 15 residues. Germline loops: CDR1 SGHAT, CDR2 FQNNGV. DNA of the CDR3: TGTGCCAGCAGCCGACGGGTGGGTACTGGAAACACCATATATTTT. Encoded protein: CASSRRVGTGNTIYF.

The chain links TRBV6-1 to TRBJ2-7, with 9 bases lining up with TRBD1. Unmatched junction bases numbered 10, after V lost 7 bases and J lost 3 bases. From germline, CDR1 is MNHNS and CDR2 SASEGT. This CDR3 is 15 amino acids long. Here the CDR3 DNA reads TGTGCCAGCAAGGCTTCCGGGACAGGGAGCTACGAGCAGTACTTC. It yields the protein CASKASGTGSYEQYF.

The chain employs TRBV2 and TRBJ2-2; D possibly corresponds to TRBD1 (5 bases). Deletions cut 6 bases from V and 2 bases from J, with 7 bases between. The CDR3 is 13 amino acids. Germline V gene data show CDR1 as SNHLY and CDR2 as FYNNEI. CDR3 residues: CASRTVNTGELFF. DNA for the CDR3: TGTGCCAGCAGGACAGTTAACACCGGGGAGCTGTTTTTT.